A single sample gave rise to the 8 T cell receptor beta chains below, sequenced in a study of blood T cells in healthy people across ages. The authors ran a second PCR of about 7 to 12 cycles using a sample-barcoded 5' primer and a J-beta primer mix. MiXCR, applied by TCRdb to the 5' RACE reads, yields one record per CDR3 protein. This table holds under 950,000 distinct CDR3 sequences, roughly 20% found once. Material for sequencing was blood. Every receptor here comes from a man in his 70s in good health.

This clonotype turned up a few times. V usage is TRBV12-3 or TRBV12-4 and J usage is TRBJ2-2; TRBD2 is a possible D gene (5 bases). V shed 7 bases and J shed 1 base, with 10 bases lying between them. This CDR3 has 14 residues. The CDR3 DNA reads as TGTGCCAGCACCTTCAGCGGGAACACCGGGGAGCTGTTTTTT. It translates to CASTFSGNTGELFF.

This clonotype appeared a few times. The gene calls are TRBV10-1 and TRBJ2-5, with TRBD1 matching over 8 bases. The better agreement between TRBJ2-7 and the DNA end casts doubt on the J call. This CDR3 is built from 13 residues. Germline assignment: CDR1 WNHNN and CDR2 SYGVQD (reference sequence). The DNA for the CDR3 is TGCGCCAGCAGAGACGGACAGGGCAACGAGCAGTACTTC. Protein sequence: CASRDGQGNEQYF.

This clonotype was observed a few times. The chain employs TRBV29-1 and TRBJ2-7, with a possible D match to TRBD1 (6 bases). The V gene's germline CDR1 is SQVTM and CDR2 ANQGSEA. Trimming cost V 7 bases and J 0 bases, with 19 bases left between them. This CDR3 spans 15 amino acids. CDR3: CSASMGAFSSYEQYF. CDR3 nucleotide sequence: TGCAGCGCCTCGATGGGGGCGTTTAGCTCCTACGAGCAGTACTTC.

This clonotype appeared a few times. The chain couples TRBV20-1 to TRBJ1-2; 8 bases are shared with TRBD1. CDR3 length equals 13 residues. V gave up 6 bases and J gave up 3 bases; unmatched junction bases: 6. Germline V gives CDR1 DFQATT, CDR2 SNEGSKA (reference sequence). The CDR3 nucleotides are TGCAGTGCCAAGGACAGGGAACACTATGGCTACACCTTC. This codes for CSAKDREHYGYTF.

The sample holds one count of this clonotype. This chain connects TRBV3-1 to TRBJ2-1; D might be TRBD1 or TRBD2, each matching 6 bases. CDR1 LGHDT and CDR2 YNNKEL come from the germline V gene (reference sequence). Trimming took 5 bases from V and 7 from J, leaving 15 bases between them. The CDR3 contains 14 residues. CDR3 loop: CASSRLRGPNEQFF. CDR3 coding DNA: TGTGCCAGCAGCAGACTCCGGGGGCCGAATGAGCAGTTCTTC.

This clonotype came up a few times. This chain's CDR3 is CASNRGLETQYF. The CDR3 DNA follows: TGTGCCAGCAACAGGGGGCTCGAGACCCAGTACTTC. J is TRBJ2-5 and V is TRBV12-3 or TRBV12-4, with 9 nucleotides matching TRBD1. The CDR3 is 12 amino acids. V trimming: 7 bases; J trimming: 5 bases; junction bases outside the gene matches: 2.

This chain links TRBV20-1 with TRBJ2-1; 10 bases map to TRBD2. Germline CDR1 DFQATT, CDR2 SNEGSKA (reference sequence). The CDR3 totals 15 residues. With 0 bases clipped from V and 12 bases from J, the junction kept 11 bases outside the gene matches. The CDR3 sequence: CSARDRGLADPTQFF. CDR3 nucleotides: TGCAGTGCTAGAGATAGAGGACTAGCGGACCCAACGCAGTTCTTC.

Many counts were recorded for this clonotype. The CDR3 coding sequence is TGCGCCAGCAGCCACCAGTTTTCGAAGGCCTACGAGCAGTACTTC. This codes for CASSHQFSKAYEQYF. V is TRBV4-1 and J is TRBJ2-7; D is unresolved. The CDR3 length is 15 residues. V was clipped by 3 bases and J by 2 bases, with 14 bases between them. Looked up from germline, CDR1 is MGHRA and CDR2 is YSYEKL.